The 30 T cell receptor beta chains below come from one sample, sequenced in a study of T cell changes during pregnancy in multiple sclerosis. TCRdb keeps only in-frame clones here, not all; method: immunoSEQ multiplex PCR. Altogether tens of thousands of clones are present, 85% to 95% being singletons, with the ten largest covering more than 0.9%. This specimen consisted of peripheral blood, obtained in the third trimester of pregnancy. Receptor source: a female donor with multiple sclerosis, enrolled in a pregnancy study.

The chain joins TRBV7-9 to TRBJ1-3; D not resolved. V lost 0 bases and J lost 2, with 11 bases in between. The CDR3 is 16 residues long. Germline V gene sequence: CDR1 SEHNR, CDR2 FQNEAQ (reference sequence). The CDR3 DNA is TGTGCCAGCAGCTTAGCGCGGTGGGTCGCTGGAAACACCATATATTTT. It yields the protein CASSLARWVAGNTIYF.

V usage is TRBV7-9 and J usage is TRBJ1-2; possible D gene TRBD1, 6 bases. CDR1 and CDR2 (germline): SEHNR, FQNEAQ (reference sequence). The CDR3 has 14 residues. The V end was cut by 5 bases, the J end by 6 bases, with 16 bases between. CDR3 nucleotides: TGTGCCAGCAGCGTTCGAGGGGGGAGGGATGGCTACACCTTC. Amino acid sequence: CASSVRGGRDGYTF.

The rearrangement joins TRBV18 to TRBJ2-3; D is possibly TRBD1 (6 bases). Trimming stripped 6 bases from V and 6 bases from J, with 13 bases between. The germline gives CDR1 KGHSH, CDR2 LQKENI. CDR3 length: 13 residues. The CDR3 loop reads CASSPNREDTQYF. The CDR3 region has the DNA TGTGCCAGCTCCCCGAACAGGGAGGATACGCAGTATTTT.

The rearrangement links TRBV7-3 to TRBJ2-3; TRBD2 agrees at 8 bases. Trimming cost V 1 base and J 4 bases; bases outside gene matches: 4. From germline, CDR1 is SGHTA and CDR2 FQGTGA. The CDR3 totals 15 residues. Here the CDR3 DNA reads TGTGCCAGCAGCTTAAACGGCGGGAGGTCAGATACGCAGTATTTT. Translation: CASSLNGGRSDTQYF.

The genes are TRBV10-3 and TRBJ2-1; TRBD2 might be the D (5 bases). The germline V gene has CDR1 ENHRY and CDR2 SYGVKD. The CDR3 spans 14 residues. V was clipped by 0 bases and J by 6 bases, with 9 bases between them. This CDR3 is CAISESGSGNEQFF. The CDR3 DNA is TGTGCCATCAGTGAGTCGGGAAGCGGCAATGAGCAGTTCTTC.

The chain links TRBV6-6 to TRBJ1-5; tentatively, D is TRBD1 (6 bases). Trimming removed 6 bases at V and 2 bases at J, with 11 bases between. This CDR3 is built from 14 residues. Germline CDR1 reads MNHNY; CDR2 reads SVGAGI (reference sequence). CDR3 coding DNA: TGTGCCAGCAGACGGGACACCGGCAATCAGCCCCAGCATTTT. Translated: CASRRDTGNQPQHF.

The rearrangement uses TRBV30 and TRBJ2-7; maybe TRBD2 (6 bases). The germline V gene encodes CDR1 GTSNPN and CDR2 SVGIG (reference sequence). V was pared by 5 bases and J by 3 bases, with 20 bases between. The CDR3 runs 15 residues. The CDR3 loop is CAWGDLGLAVYEQYF. As DNA, the CDR3 is TGTGCCTGGGGCGACTTGGGACTGGCAGTCTACGAGCAGTACTTC.

The chain employs TRBV7-9 and TRBJ2-2; tentatively, D is TRBD1 (5 bases). The CDR3 sequence is 14 residues long. Germline values: CDR1 SEHNR, CDR2 FQNEAQ (reference sequence). V lost 2 bases and J lost 4, with 8 bases in between. Here the CDR3 DNA reads TGTGCCAGCAGCTTAACGACAGCCACCGGGGAGCTGTTTTTT. Encoded protein: CASSLTTATGELFF. The full variable domain, in which reference TRBV7-9 and TRBJ2-2 provide the parts outside the CDR3, is DTGVSQNPRHKITKRGQNVTFRCDPISEHNRLYWYRQTLGQGPEFLTYFQNEAQLEKSRLLSDRFSAERPKGSFSTLEIQRTEQGDSAMYLCASSLTTATGELFFGEGSRLTVL.

The chain couples TRBV5-1 to TRBJ1-2, with a possible D match to TRBD1 (6 bases). CDR3 length: 17 amino acids. The V end lost 0 bases, the J end lost 2 bases, and 17 bases lay between the germline ends. Germline V gene lookup returns CDR1 SGHRS and CDR2 YFSETQ. The CDR3 reads CASSLASGHLKNYGYTF. In DNA, the CDR3 is TGCGCCAGCAGCTTGGCCTCGGGACACCTAAAGAACTATGGCTACACCTTC.

V gene TRBV9 combines with J gene TRBJ2-7, with D uncertain. V lost 2 bases and J lost 5, with 11 bases in between. CDR1 is SGDLS and CDR2 is YYNGEE in the germline V gene. The CDR3 has 13 amino acids. CDR3 sequence reads: CASSVPPRNEQYF. The CDR3 nucleotides read TGTGCCAGCAGCGTCCCCCCTAGAAACGAGCAGTACTTC.

V and J are TRBV6-6 and TRBJ2-1; D is uncertain. The CDR3 is 13 residues long. V lost 3 bases and J 2 bases, leaving 5 bases between the germline ends. CDR1 MNHNY and CDR2 SVGAGI come from the germline V gene (reference sequence). The CDR3 DNA is TGTGCCAGCAGTTATGAGCCCTACAATGAGCAGTTCTTC. Translation: CASSYEPYNEQFF.

V gene TRBV11-3 combines with J gene TRBJ1-2, with D maybe TRBD1 (5 bases). CDR3 length: 14 amino acids. CDR1 and CDR2 (germline): SGHNT, YENEEA. V was pared by 0 bases and J by 7 bases, with 12 bases between. CDR3 in amino acids: CASSLDSGGAGYTF. The CDR3 bases are TGTGCCAGCAGCTTAGATTCTGGAGGGGCTGGCTACACCTTC.

The chain links TRBV19 to TRBJ2-2, with 7 positions matching TRBD2. J gave up 0 bases and V 6 bases, and 7 bases lay outside the gene matches. Germline V gene data show CDR1 as LNHDA and CDR2 as SQIVND (reference sequence). This CDR3 is built from 16 residues. Here the CDR3 reads CASSPSGRSNTGELFF. The CDR3 DNA follows: TGTGCCAGTAGCCCTAGCGGACGATCGAACACCGGGGAGCTGTTTTTT.

V gene TRBV19 combines with J gene TRBJ1-2, with D uncertain. The length of the CDR3 is 16 residues. Trimming stripped 5 bases from V and 3 bases from J, with 19 bases between. CDR1 LNHDA and CDR2 SQIVND come from the germline V gene (reference sequence). The CDR3 DNA reads TGTGCCAGTAGTTCAAGAGGTCGGGCGGGTCACTATGGCTACACCTTC. Translating it yields CASSSRGRAGHYGYTF.

This chain uses TRBV4-3 with TRBJ2-1; the match to TRBD2 covers 9 bases. Germline CDR1 and CDR2: LGHNA and YSLEER. V shed 0 bases and J 2 bases; nucleotides not matched to a gene: 2. The CDR3 consists of 16 residues. The CDR3 region is CASSQESGRPYNEQFF. CDR3 sequence (DNA): TGCGCCAGCAGCCAAGAGAGCGGGAGGCCCTACAATGAGCAGTTCTTC.

The chain employs TRBV7-2 and TRBJ2-7; tentatively, D is TRBD2 (5 bases). Trimming took 1 base from V and 4 from J, leaving 17 bases between them. The CDR3 length is 16 residues. The germline V gene encodes CDR1 SGHTA and CDR2 FQGNSA. The CDR3 region is CASSLESGGKDYEQYF. The CDR3 DNA is TGTGCCAGCAGCTTAGAAAGCGGTGGGAAGGATTACGAGCAGTACTTC. Full variable domain (rest looked up from reference TRBV7-2 and TRBJ2-7): GAGVSQSPSNKVTEKGKDVELRCDPISGHTALYWYRQSLGQGLEFLIYFQGNSAPDKSGLPSDRFSAERTGGSVSTLTIQRTQQEDSAVYLCASSLESGGKDYEQYFGPGTRLTVT.

The chain has TRBV5-4 and TRBJ2-5, with 12 bases that match TRBD1. The CDR3 contains 17 residues. The germline gives CDR1 SGHNT, CDR2 YYREEE (reference sequence). Germline trimming cut 4 bases from V and 4 bases from J; bases unmatched to any gene: 11. CDR3 region: CASSRPGTGGVTETQYF. The CDR3 nucleotides read TGTGCCAGCAGCCGTCCCGGGACAGGGGGCGTGACAGAGACCCAGTACTTC.

The chain joins TRBV5-1 to TRBJ2-7; a possible D gene is TRBD2 (6 bases). There are 13 residues in the CDR3. Germline V CDR1 and CDR2: SGHRS, YFSETQ. V dropped 4 bases and J dropped 3 bases, with 11 bases sitting between them. As DNA, the CDR3 is TGCGCCAGCAGCGGTTACGGGGGCTACGAGCAGTACTTC. Amino acid sequence: CASSGYGGYEQYF.

This clone was found once. The rearrangement uses TRBV4-2 and TRBJ2-1, with a possible D match to TRBD2 (5 bases). V lost 1 base, J lost 0 bases, and 13 bases lay in between. Germline loops: CDR1 LGHNA, CDR2 YNFKEQ. The length of the CDR3 is 17 residues. CDR3 nucleotide sequence: TGTGCCAGCAGCCAAGTACCCCTAGGGAGCTCCTACAATGAGCAGTTCTTC. This translates into CASSQVPLGSSYNEQFF.

J is TRBJ2-3 and V is TRBV7-2; TRBD1 is a possible D gene (6 bases). This CDR3 has 16 amino acids. In germline, CDR1 is SGHTA, CDR2 FQGNSA. The V gene lost 1 base and the J gene lost 0 bases, with 11 bases spanning the gap. CDR3: CASSLGRGLSTDTQYF. The CDR3 nucleotides read TGTGCCAGCAGCTTAGGCAGGGGCCTTAGCACAGATACGCAGTATTTT.

This chain links TRBV25-1 with TRBJ2-3; 11 nucleotides line up with TRBD2. Germline values: CDR1 MGHDK, CDR2 SYGVNS. Losses at the gene ends were 2 bases for V and 1 base for J; bases not matched to a gene: 8. This CDR3 has 18 residues. The CDR3: CASSELLPTSGGTDTQYF. CDR3 nucleotides: TGTGCCAGCAGTGAACTCCTCCCGACTAGCGGGGGCACAGATACGCAGTATTTT. The full variable domain, its missing parts supplied by reference TRBV25-1 and TRBJ2-3, is EADIYQTPRYLVIGTGKKITLECSQTMGHDKMYWYQQDPGMELHLIHYSYGVNSTEKGDLSSESTVSRIRTEHFPLTLESARPSHTSQYLCASSELLPTSGGTDTQYFGPGTRLTVL.

The chain has TRBV7-2 and TRBJ2-3, with D unresolved. Germline CDR1 reads SGHTA; CDR2 reads FQGNSA. The CDR3 is 14 residues long. V was clipped by 1 base and J by 8 bases, with 13 bases between them. This chain's CDR3 is CASSLGALQGTQYF. The CDR3 DNA follows: TGTGCCAGCAGCTTAGGGGCCCTTCAAGGTACGCAGTATTTT.

The J gene is TRBJ2-1, the V gene TRBV27; TRBD2 matches at 9 bases. J was trimmed by 9 bases and V by 5 bases; bases with no gene match: 11. The CDR3 runs 15 residues. The germline V gene encodes CDR1 MNHEY and CDR2 SMNVEV (reference sequence). The CDR3 bases are TGTGCCAGCAGTCCGACTAGCGGCGACAAAGGTGAGCAGTTCTTC. Translated, it gives CASSPTSGDKGEQFF.

This chain connects TRBV11-1 to TRBJ1-4, with 7 bases aligning to TRBD1. The ends lost 2 bases at V and 7 bases at J; junction bases unmatched: 7. Germline CDR1 reads SGHAT; CDR2 reads FQDESV (reference sequence). The CDR3 totals 15 residues. The CDR3 is CASSLRGGLTEKLFF. In nucleotides, the CDR3 is TGTGCCAGCAGCTTACGAGGGGGCTTGACTGAAAAACTGTTTTTT.

The chain joins TRBV5-1 to TRBJ2-5, with 9 bases matching TRBD2. CDR1 and CDR2 (germline): SGHRS, YFSETQ. CDR3 length: 15 amino acids. The J segment lost 4 bases and the V segment lost 4 bases, leaving 8 bases of the junction unmatched. The chain's CDR3 is CASSPPGAGGETQYF. In nucleotides, the CDR3 is TGCGCCAGCAGCCCCCCAGGAGCGGGAGGAGAGACCCAGTACTTC. Drawing the rest from reference TRBV5-1 and TRBJ2-5, the complete variable domain is KAGVTQTPRYLIKTRGQQVTLSCSPISGHRSVSWYQQTPGQGLQFLFEYFSETQRNKGNFPGRFSGRQFSNSRSEMNVSTLELGDSALYLCASSPPGAGGETQYFGPGTRLLVL.

This clone was seen just once. This chain links TRBV5-1 with TRBJ2-6, with D possibly being TRBD2 (5 bases). The CDR3 has 17 residues. Germline CDR1 and CDR2: SGHRS and YFSETQ. With 0 bases removed from V and 4 bases from J, the gap between germline ends came to 14 bases. The CDR3 spells CASSLAGVQAGANVLTF. CDR3 sequence (DNA): TGCGCCAGCAGCTTGGCCGGGGTCCAAGCCGGGGCCAACGTCCTGACTTTC.

The chain joins TRBV7-6 to TRBJ2-1, with D perhaps matching TRBD2 (6 bases). The CDR3 spans 16 residues. The V end was cut by 6 bases, the J end by 0 bases, with 15 bases between. CDR1 is SGHVS and CDR2 is FNYEAQ in the germline V gene. The CDR3 region has the DNA TGTGCCAGCAGTCCGGCGCGGGGCAGCTCCTACAATGAGCAGTTCTTC. The encoded protein is CASSPARGSSYNEQFF.

The V and J genes are TRBV27 and TRBJ1-5, with a tentative D call TRBD1 (5 bases). The CDR3 runs 15 residues. V was pared by 3 bases and J by 9 bases, with 18 bases between. Germline assignment: CDR1 MNHEY and CDR2 SMNVEV (reference sequence). This CDR3 is CASSFGGGPGWPQHF. DNA for the CDR3: TGTGCCAGCAGTTTCGGGGGTGGACCGGGGTGGCCCCAGCATTTT.

The chain combines TRBV2 with TRBJ1-2; D gene uncertain. CDR1 and CDR2 (germline): SNHLY, FYNNEI. This CDR3 spans 16 amino acids. Trimming cost V 2 bases and J 2 bases, with 15 bases left between them. CDR3 sequence reads: CASSEPTGRANYGYTF. DNA of the CDR3: TGTGCCAGCAGTGAACCCACCGGGAGGGCAAACTATGGCTACACCTTC.

This sequence joins TRBV7-3 and TRBJ2-5; D perhaps matches TRBD2 (6 bases). The CDR3 is 13 residues long. Trimming pared 6 bases from V and 11 bases from J, leaving 19 bases between. Germline assignment: CDR1 SGHTA and CDR2 FQGTGA. CDR3 in amino acids: CASRLDPSGEQYF. The CDR3, as DNA: TGTGCCAGCAGATTAGACCCTTCGGGGGAGCAGTACTTC.